A selection of T cell receptor beta chains follows, all from one sample in a study of CD4 and CD8 cells across lung adenocarcinoma regions. TCRdb passed the PCR reads through MiXCR, listing each CDR3 protein once. This sample has 20,000 or so distinct CDR3 sequences; approximately 50% occur once, and the top ten carry approximately 31%. Material: CD8+ T cells from the margin of a lung tumor. These receptors came from a male donor with lung adenocarcinoma. The CD4 and CD8 labels of this study may be unreliable. The CDR3 runs from the conserved cysteine through the conserved F or W. The order of the fields is D gene, V gene, J gene, clone size, CDR3 DNA, CDR3 protein. A D gene is named only where the DNA matches it firmly. Rows may omit the clone size; those that give it use once, few, many or a size class.

D gene: NA; V gene: TRBV27; J gene: TRBJ2-1; clone size: NA; CDR3 DNA: TGTGCCAGCAGTGCGTCCAGCTACAATGAGCAGTTCTTC; CDR3 protein: CASSASSYNEQFF
D gene: TRBD1; V gene: TRBV3-1; J gene: TRBJ1-1; clone size: NA; CDR3 DNA: TGTGCCAGCAGCCTCCGTGGACAGGGCGCCGAAGCTTTCTTT; CDR3 protein: CASSLRGQGAEAFF
D gene: NA; V gene: TRBV6-1; J gene: TRBJ2-3; clone size: NA; CDR3 DNA: TGTGCCAGCGGGGAAGCCGGGGGCGGTGATCGGGATACCCAGTACTTT; CDR3 protein: CASGEAGGGDRDTQYF
D gene: NA; V gene: TRBV27; J gene: TRBJ2-3; clone size: once; CDR3 DNA: TGTGCCAGCAGTTTATCTCCAAATCCAGATACGCAGTATTTT; CDR3 protein: CASSLSPNPDTQYF
D gene: TRBD2; V gene: TRBV6-5; J gene: TRBJ2-3; clone size: NA; CDR3 DNA: TGTGCCAGCAGTTACTCCGGGAGCGGGAGAGACATGAATACGCAGTATTTT; CDR3 protein: CASSYSGSGRDMNTQYF
D gene: NA; V gene: TRBV15; J gene: TRBJ2-5; clone size: NA; CDR3 DNA: TGTGCCACCAGCAGGGAGGACGGCCAAGAGACCCAGTACTTC; CDR3 protein: CATSREDGQETQYF
D gene: TRBD2; V gene: TRBV6-1; J gene: TRBJ2-1; clone size: few; CDR3 DNA: TGTGCCAGCCTACTAGCGGGCACTAGCTCCTACAATGAGCAGTTCTTC; CDR3 protein: CASLLAGTSSYNEQFF
D gene: NA; V gene: TRBV11-2; J gene: TRBJ2-2; clone size: medium-sized; CDR3 DNA: TGTGCCAGCAGCCATGGCCGGTCAGGGTGGGCCGGGGAGCTGTTTTTT; CDR3 protein: CASSHGRSGWAGELFF
D gene: TRBD2; V gene: TRBV27; J gene: TRBJ2-3; clone size: NA; CDR3 DNA: TGTGCCAGCAGTTTAGTAGCGGGGGTCACAGATACGCAGTATTTT; CDR3 protein: CASSLVAGVTDTQYF
D gene: NA; V gene: TRBV27; J gene: TRBJ2-5; clone size: NA; CDR3 DNA: TGTGCCGGCGCGTTAGGCAGAACTAGCCAAGATACGCAGTACTTC; CDR3 protein: CAGALGRTSQDTQYF
D gene: NA; V gene: TRBV6-1; J gene: TRBJ2-5; clone size: medium-sized; CDR3 DNA: TGTGCCAGCAACAAAAGGGGGGGGGAGACCCAGTACTTC; CDR3 protein: CASNKRGGETQYF
D gene: TRBD2; V gene: TRBV7-3; J gene: TRBJ2-1; clone size: many; CDR3 DNA: TGTGCCAGCAGCCCCGTAGCGGGAGTAACTTCTGAGCAGTTCTTC; CDR3 protein: CASSPVAGVTSEQFF
D gene: TRBD2; V gene: TRBV27; J gene: TRBJ2-2; clone size: NA; CDR3 DNA: TGTGCCAGCAATCTAGCGGGTGCGAACACCGGGGCGCTGTATTTT; CDR3 protein: CASNLAGANTGALYF
D gene: NA; V gene: TRBV12-3/TRBV12-4; J gene: TRBJ2-5; clone size: NA; CDR3 DNA: TGTGCCAGCAGTTCGGCAGGGCCCACCCAAGAGACCCAGTACTTC; CDR3 protein: CASSSAGPTQETQYF
D gene: NA; V gene: TRBV6-1; J gene: TRBJ2-3; clone size: medium-sized; CDR3 DNA: TGTGCCAGCAGAAAGGGGGGTACGCAGTATTTT; CDR3 protein: CASRKGGTQYF
D gene: NA; V gene: TRBV7-2; J gene: TRBJ1-1; clone size: NA; CDR3 DNA: TGTGCCAGCAGCCGCCAGGGTAACACTGAAGCTTTCTTT; CDR3 protein: CASSRQGNTEAFF
D gene: TRBD1; V gene: TRBV2; J gene: TRBJ1-5; clone size: NA; CDR3 DNA: TGTGCCAGCAGTAGGGACAGGGTCGGCAATCAGCCCCAGCATTTT; CDR3 protein: CASSRDRVGNQPQHF
D gene: NA; V gene: TRBV28; J gene: TRBJ1-1; clone size: few; CDR3 DNA: TGTGCCAGCAGTTTACTGACGATGAACACTGAAGCTTTCTTT; CDR3 protein: CASSLLTMNTEAFF
D gene: TRBD2; V gene: TRBV6-1; J gene: TRBJ2-3; clone size: NA; CDR3 DNA: TGTGCCAGCAGCCAGAGAGCGGGAGTCGTGGGTCGGTACTTC; CDR3 protein: CASSQRAGVVGRYF
D gene: TRBD2; V gene: TRBV6-1; J gene: TRBJ2-1; clone size: NA; CDR3 DNA: TGTGCCAGCAGTAAACTAGCGGAGTACAATGAGCAGTTCTTC; CDR3 protein: CASSKLAEYNEQFF
D gene: NA; V gene: TRBV6-1; J gene: TRBJ2-4; clone size: NA; CDR3 DNA: TGTGCCAGCAGTCTGAGGGCCAAAAACACCCAGTACTTC; CDR3 protein: CASSLRAKNTQYF
D gene: NA; V gene: TRBV6-5; J gene: TRBJ2-3; clone size: few; CDR3 DNA: TGTGCCAGCAGTTACTTCGCCAGGGATACGCAGTATTTT; CDR3 protein: CASSYFARDTQYF
D gene: NA; V gene: TRBV10-3; J gene: TRBJ2-3; clone size: NA; CDR3 DNA: TGTGCCGGGGGTCCAGGGGCCTCGCTCACAGAGACGCAGTATTTC; CDR3 protein: CAGGPGASLTETQYF
D gene: NA; V gene: TRBV7-9; J gene: TRBJ2-1; clone size: NA; CDR3 DNA: TGTGCCAGCAGCTTAAGGGACAAAAAGTACTTC; CDR3 protein: CASSLRDKKYF
D gene: NA; V gene: TRBV4-3; J gene: TRBJ2-7; clone size: NA; CDR3 DNA: TGCGCCAGCAGCCAAGATATACCGGGCCCTTCCTACGAGCAGTACTTC; CDR3 protein: CASSQDIPGPSYEQYF
D gene: NA; V gene: TRBV6-1; J gene: TRBJ2-4; clone size: NA; CDR3 DNA: TGTGCCAGGGGGCTGGGTGGCAAAGATACTCAGTACTTC; CDR3 protein: CARGLGGKDTQYF
D gene: NA; V gene: TRBV4-1; J gene: TRBJ2-3; clone size: once; CDR3 DNA: TGCGCCAGGGGGCACGGGGGCCTTGACCCAGAGACCCAGTATTTT; CDR3 protein: CARGHGGLDPETQYF
D gene: NA; V gene: TRBV6-1; J gene: TRBJ2-4; clone size: NA; CDR3 DNA: TGTGCGGGCAGTGGGGAGCGAGGCACAGAGACGCAGTACTTT; CDR3 protein: CAGSGERGTETQYF
D gene: NA; V gene: TRBV20-1; J gene: TRBJ2-2; clone size: few; CDR3 DNA: TGCAGTGCGCCATCGGGGCAAGGCACCGGGGAGCTGTTTTTT; CDR3 protein: CSAPSGQGTGELFF
D gene: TRBD2; V gene: TRBV27; J gene: TRBJ2-5; clone size: NA; CDR3 DNA: TGTGCCAGCAGCCCCCCGTCCGGGACTAGCGGGATGGAGACCCAGTACTTC; CDR3 protein: CASSPPSGTSGMETQYF
D gene: NA; V gene: TRBV11-2; J gene: TRBJ2-5; clone size: few; CDR3 DNA: TGTGCCAGCAGCTTAGAAGTTGGGGGTGGGCAGTACTTC; CDR3 protein: CASSLEVGGGQYF
D gene: NA; V gene: TRBV4-1; J gene: TRBJ2-1; clone size: NA; CDR3 DNA: TGCGCCAGCAGCCAAGGCGGGATTGAGCAGTTCTTC; CDR3 protein: CASSQGGIEQFF
D gene: TRBD1; V gene: TRBV10-3; J gene: TRBJ1-2; clone size: NA; CDR3 DNA: TGTGCCATCAGTGAGGAGGACAGGGGGAACTATGGCTACACCTTC; CDR3 protein: CAISEEDRGNYGYTF
D gene: TRBD2; V gene: TRBV28; J gene: TRBJ2-1; clone size: many; CDR3 DNA: TGTGCCAGCACATCGCCTAGCGGGAGATATGAGCAGTTCTTC; CDR3 protein: CASTSPSGRYEQFF
D gene: TRBD1; V gene: TRBV25-1; J gene: TRBJ1-1; clone size: many; CDR3 DNA: TGTGCCAGCAACCCAGGGGGCGCGACTGAAGCTTTCTTT; CDR3 protein: CASNPGGATEAFF
D gene: NA; V gene: TRBV6-5; J gene: TRBJ2-1; clone size: medium-sized; CDR3 DNA: TGTGCCAGCAGTTATGGTGCCCCCTGGGGAAGTATCGACAATGAGCAGTTCTTC; CDR3 protein: CASSYGAPWGSIDNEQFF
D gene: NA; V gene: TRBV4-2; J gene: TRBJ2-7; clone size: NA; CDR3 DNA: TGTGCCAGCAGCCAAGATCGAGGTGGGAGCCCCTACGAGCAGTACTTC; CDR3 protein: CASSQDRGGSPYEQYF
D gene: TRBD1; V gene: TRBV6-5; J gene: TRBJ2-2; clone size: NA; CDR3 DNA: TGTGCCAGCAGTTACTCCCTTAGACAGGGGAGCACCGGGGAGCTGTTTTTT; CDR3 protein: CASSYSLRQGSTGELFF
D gene: NA; V gene: TRBV10-1; J gene: TRBJ2-5; clone size: few; CDR3 DNA: TGCGCCAGCAGTGAGTCCCTGGGGGAGACCCAGTACTTC; CDR3 protein: CASSESLGETQYF
D gene: NA; V gene: TRBV6-1; J gene: TRBJ2-7; clone size: NA; CDR3 DNA: TGTGCGGGCAATCGGGGCTCTGGCAAAGATACGCAGTACTTC; CDR3 protein: CAGNRGSGKDTQYF
D gene: NA; V gene: TRBV10-3; J gene: TRBJ2-1; clone size: NA; CDR3 DNA: TGTGCCATCAGTGACGGGTACAATGAGCAGTTCTTC; CDR3 protein: CAISDGYNEQFF
D gene: TRBD2; V gene: TRBV7-2; J gene: TRBJ2-1; clone size: many; CDR3 DNA: TGTGCCAGCAGCTCCGGGACTAGGAGGGGCTCCTACAATGAGCAGTTCTTC; CDR3 protein: CASSSGTRRGSYNEQFF
D gene: TRBD1; V gene: TRBV6-6; J gene: TRBJ2-7; clone size: medium-sized; CDR3 DNA: TGTGCCAGCAGGGGTGGTCAGGGGGCGTACGAGCAGTACTTC; CDR3 protein: CASRGGQGAYEQYF
D gene: TRBD1; V gene: TRBV15; J gene: TRBJ2-1; clone size: NA; CDR3 DNA: TGTGCCACCAGCAGAGGGGGGACAGGGGACAATGAGCAGTTCTTC; CDR3 protein: CATSRGGTGDNEQFF
D gene: TRBD2; V gene: TRBV6-5; J gene: TRBJ2-1; clone size: few; CDR3 DNA: TGTGCCAGCAGTTACTCGATGGTGGGACTAACCTACAATGAGCAGTTCTTC; CDR3 protein: CASSYSMVGLTYNEQFF
D gene: NA; V gene: TRBV27; J gene: TRBJ1-5; clone size: medium-sized; CDR3 DNA: TGTGCCAGCAGTTCTGACAGAACAAATAGCAATCAGCCCCAGCATTTT; CDR3 protein: CASSSDRTNSNQPQHF
D gene: NA; V gene: TRBV15; J gene: TRBJ2-3; clone size: NA; CDR3 DNA: TGTGCCACCAGCAGTGACCATACTAGCACAGATACGCAGTATTTT; CDR3 protein: CATSSDHTSTDTQYF
D gene: TRBD2; V gene: TRBV6-5; J gene: TRBJ2-7; clone size: many; CDR3 DNA: TGTGCCAGCAGTTTCCGAACTAGCGGGAGGGCCCGCGAGCAGTACTTC; CDR3 protein: CASSFRTSGRAREQYF
D gene: NA; V gene: TRBV14; J gene: TRBJ2-5; clone size: NA; CDR3 DNA: TGTGCCAGCAGCCGAGGGCAGTTAGAGACCCAGTACTTC; CDR3 protein: CASSRGQLETQYF
D gene: NA; V gene: TRBV7-2; J gene: TRBJ2-7; clone size: few; CDR3 DNA: TGTGCCAGCACCTCAGGGTATGGGGCCTACGAGCAGTACTTC; CDR3 protein: CASTSGYGAYEQYF
D gene: NA; V gene: TRBV10-1; J gene: TRBJ2-3; clone size: NA; CDR3 DNA: TGCGCCAGCAGTGGTAGGGACACCGATACGCAGTTTTTT; CDR3 protein: CASSGRDTDTQFF
D gene: TRBD1; V gene: TRBV10-1; J gene: TRBJ2-1; clone size: few; CDR3 DNA: TGCGCCAGCGGGACAGGGGCGACAAGCTCCTACAATGAGCAGTTCTTC; CDR3 protein: CASGTGATSSYNEQFF
D gene: NA; V gene: TRBV6-1; J gene: TRBJ2-5; clone size: NA; CDR3 DNA: TGTGCCAGCGCGGGAGTCGGGGGCCGGGACCAAGAGACGCAGTACTTC; CDR3 protein: CASAGVGGRDQETQYF
D gene: NA; V gene: TRBV30; J gene: TRBJ1-6; clone size: few; CDR3 DNA: TGTGCCTGGACCGAGATGTCTTCACCCCTCCACTTT; CDR3 protein: CAWTEMSSPLHF
D gene: NA; V gene: TRBV7-2; J gene: TRBJ1-1; clone size: NA; CDR3 DNA: TGTGCCAGCAGCTTTATGCCGCCACCCCCTAGGACCACTGAAGCTTTCTTT; CDR3 protein: CASSFMPPPPRTTEAFF